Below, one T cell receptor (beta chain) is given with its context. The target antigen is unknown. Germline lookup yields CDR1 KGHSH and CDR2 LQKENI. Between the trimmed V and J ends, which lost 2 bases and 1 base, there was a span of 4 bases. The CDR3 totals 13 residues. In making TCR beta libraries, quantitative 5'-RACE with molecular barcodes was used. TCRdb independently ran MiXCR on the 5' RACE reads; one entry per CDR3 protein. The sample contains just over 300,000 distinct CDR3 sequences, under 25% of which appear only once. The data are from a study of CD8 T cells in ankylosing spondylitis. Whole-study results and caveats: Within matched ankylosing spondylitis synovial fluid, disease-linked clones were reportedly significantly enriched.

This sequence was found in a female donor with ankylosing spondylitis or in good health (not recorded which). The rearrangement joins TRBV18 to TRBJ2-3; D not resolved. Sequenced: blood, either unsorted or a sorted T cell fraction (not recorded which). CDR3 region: CASSPTGTDTQYF. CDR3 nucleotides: TGTGCCAGCTCACCAACGGGCACAGATACGCAGTATTTT.